This T cell receptor (beta chain) appears in the sequencing data of a study of T-cell reconstitution after alpha-beta-depleted transplantation in children. In its sample, this clonotype was seen once. The CDR3 totals 15 residues. Germline lookup yields CDR1 MDHEN and CDR2 SYDVKM. Between the trimmed V and J ends, which lost 8 bases and 4 bases, there was a span of 17 bases. Unique molecular identifiers were used in preparing the TCRbeta library. TCRdb re-analysed the PCR reads in MiXCR, keeping a single row per CDR3 protein. The sample has almost 500,000 distinct CDR3 sequences; approximately 12% are singletons.

The sequence came from a human donor who donated a stem cell graft to a child with combined immunodeficiency. V gene TRBV28 combines with J gene TRBJ2-2, with D perhaps TRBD2 (5 bases). The sample in question was PBMCs from the stem cell graft donor, obtained from the stem cell graft. In DNA, the CDR3 is TGTGCCAGCCTGGGTTTCGAGGGATCCACCGGGGAGCTGTTTTTT. Amino acid sequence: CASLGFEGSTGELFF.